What follows describes a single TCR beta chain. Its specificity is unknown. This sample is part of a study of CD8 T cells in Susac syndrome. A quantity of about 0.5 to 1 ug RNA underwent reverse transcription using random hexamers. Amplification of TCR beta CDR3 by immunoSEQ multiplex PCR spanned 54 Vbeta and 13 Jbeta. Each CDR3 protein is one row after TCRdb ran MiXCR on the immunoSEQ multiplex PCR reads. The sample has about 83,000 distinct CDR3 sequences, 95% seen once. Trimming shortened V by 3 bases and J by 2 bases, and 14 bases separated the two germline ends. This CDR3 is built from 15 residues. The germline gives CDR1 SQVTM, CDR2 ANQGSEA. General study points: Total CD8+ repertoires held sixteen Susac-specific public clones, while CD8+ TEMRA repertoires held roughly five. It was in TEMRA cells and active patients that Susac CD8+ clonal expansion peaked.

Sequencing was done on a sample of CD8+ T cells from PBMCs. The gene calls are TRBV29-1 and TRBJ2-1; maybe TRBD2 (6 bases). The receptor was derived from a human donor with Susac syndrome. DNA for the CDR3: TGCAGCGTTGACTCTTTCGGGAGCACCTACAATGAGCAGTTCTTC. Translated, it gives CSVDSFGSTYNEQFF.